This T cell receptor beta chain was obtained from a study of blood T cell repertoires in COVID-19. Whole-study context: Acute and convalescent COVID-19 specimens originated in the United States, Italy and Spain. The analysed material was cDNA or gDNA that came from T cells, B-cell-depleted T cells, or PBMCs.

Original analysis: Estimation of nucleated cell counts was performed using reference gene primer amplification. Clones were sequenced by immunoSEQ multiplex PCR, and TCRdb holds only the in-frame ones, with some missing. V and J calls and clone size come straight from that table; D and trimming were deduced from the DNA. This table holds nearly 40,000 clones, more than 75% found once. Germline V gives CDR1 LNHDA, CDR2 SQIVND (reference sequence). Trimming stripped 3 bases from V and 2 bases from J, with 6 bases between. This CDR3 contains 13 residues. Sequenced input: peripheral blood. The V gene is TRBV19, the J gene TRBJ2-3; unclear D gene. The TCR sequence derives from a man in his forties or fifties with active or convalescent COVID-19. The CDR3 DNA is TGTGCCAGTAGTATTGGAGCCACAGATACGCAGTATTTT. Residues: CASSIGATDTQYF.